Following are 28 T cell receptor beta chains from one sample sequenced in a study of blood T cell repertoires in COVID-19. Using immunoSEQ multiplex PCR, the repertoire was profiled, and TCRdb retains in-frame clones only, with some absent. The sample carries some 350,000 clones, about 87% recorded once. Material for sequencing was peripheral blood. The origin of the receptors is a human donor in a cohort sampled during active COVID-19.

The chain employs TRBV11-1 and TRBJ2-5; a weak D match, TRBD2 (6 bases). Germline values: CDR1 SGHAT, CDR2 FQDESV (reference sequence). V lost 2 bases and J lost 4, with 17 bases in between. The CDR3 has 16 amino acids. Here the CDR3 DNA reads TGTGCCAGCAGCTTACTTAGACAGCTGGAGGGAGAGACCCAGTACTTC. Translating gives CASSLLRQLEGETQYF. Filled out from reference TRBV11-1 and TRBJ2-5, the complete variable domain reads EAEVAQSPRYKITEKSQAVAFWCDPISGHATLYWYRQILGQGPELLVQFQDESVVDDSQLPKDRFSAERLKGVDSTLKIQPAELGDSAMYLCASSLLRQLEGETQYFGPGTRLLVL.

This CDR3 is CASSSTGNEQFF. In DNA form, the CDR3 reads TGTGCCAGCAGCTCCACGGGAAATGAGCAGTTCTTC. The chain recombines TRBV7-9 with TRBJ2-1, with TRBD2 as a possible D gene (5 bases). V shed 4 bases and J shed 7 bases, with 8 bases lying between them. The CDR3 contains 12 residues. Germline V gene lookup returns CDR1 SEHNR and CDR2 FQNEAQ (reference sequence). The full variable domain, with the rest looked up from reference TRBV7-9 and TRBJ2-1, is DTGVSQNPRHKITKRGQNVTFRCDPISEHNRLYWYRQTLGQGPEFLTYFQNEAQLEKSRLLSDRFSAERPKGSFSTLEIQRTEQGDSAMYLCASSSTGNEQFFGPGTRLTVL.

This chain links TRBV5-1 with TRBJ2-7; 7 bases align to TRBD2. The CDR3 is 13 amino acids. Germline V CDR1 and CDR2: SGHRS, YFSETQ. The ends lost 4 bases at V and 0 bases at J; junction bases unmatched: 1. CDR3 protein: CASSGGSSYEQYF. CDR3 nucleotide sequence: TGCGCCAGCAGCGGCGGGAGCTCCTACGAGCAGTACTTC.

This chain links TRBV4-1 with TRBJ1-2; D possibly corresponds to TRBD1 (6 bases). This CDR3 is 14 amino acids long. Germline V CDR1 and CDR2: MGHRA, YSYEKL. V was shortened by 1 base and J by 8 bases, with 14 bases between the two germline ends. The CDR3 loop reads CASSQGAGAGGYTF. DNA of the CDR3: TGCGCCAGCAGCCAAGGAGCAGGGGCTGGGGGCTACACCTTC.

The chain carries TRBV24-1 and TRBJ2-1, with D possibly being TRBD1 (5 bases). The CDR3 spans 16 residues. Germline V CDR1 and CDR2: KGHDR, SFDVKD. V was clipped by 1 base and J by 0 bases, with 9 bases between them. The CDR3 region is CATSDLQASSYNEQFF. The CDR3 DNA reads TGTGCCACCAGTGATTTACAGGCCAGCTCCTACAATGAGCAGTTCTTC.

This rearrangement joins TRBV4-1 to TRBJ2-1; TRBD2 matches at 13 bases. This CDR3 contains 18 residues. Germline V gene data show CDR1 as MGHRA and CDR2 as YSYEKL. The V and J ends lost 1 base and 7 bases, in that order; junction bases with no gene match: 10. The CDR3 loop reads CASSQAPLGTSGANEQFF. As DNA, the CDR3 is TGCGCCAGCAGCCAAGCACCTCTAGGGACTAGCGGGGCTAATGAGCAGTTCTTC.

The rearrangement joins TRBV30 to TRBJ2-7; 8 positions match TRBD1. With V trimmed by 7 bases and J by 2 bases, 10 bases remained unmatched. CDR1 and CDR2 (germline): GTSNPN, SVGIG (reference sequence). CDR3 size: 14 residues. CDR3: CASGGQGNAYEQYF. The CDR3 coding sequence is TGTGCCTCCGGAGGACAGGGCAACGCCTACGAGCAGTACTTC.

This rearrangement joins TRBV10-3 to TRBJ1-2; TRBD1 is a possible D gene (5 bases). Per germline, CDR1 ENHRY and CDR2 SYGVKD. The CDR3 extends over 14 amino acids. V was pared by 4 bases and J by 5 bases, with 14 bases between. The CDR3 region is CAISVEGQGYGYTF. Written as DNA, the CDR3 is TGTGCCATCAGTGTGGAGGGGCAGGGATATGGCTACACCTTC.

A few counts support this clone. V usage is TRBV4-2 and J usage is TRBJ1-1; D is perhaps TRBD1 (6 bases). Between the trimmed V and J ends, which lost 3 bases and 5 bases, there was a span of 16 bases. CDR3 length: 15 residues. Germline V lookup: CDR1 LGHNA, CDR2 YNFKEQ. CDR3 amino acids: CASSQQGGGGTEAFF. The CDR3 DNA is TGTGCCAGCAGCCAGCAGGGAGGGGGTGGGACTGAAGCTTTCTTT.

The chain couples TRBV11-2 to TRBJ1-2; 7 bases agree with TRBD1. CDR1 SGHAT and CDR2 FQNNGV come from the germline V gene. V lost 2 bases to trimming and J lost 5 bases; unmatched junction nucleotides: 8. The CDR3 runs to 15 residues. Here the CDR3 DNA reads TGTGCCAGCAGCTTACAAACAGGGGAAGGGTATGGCTACACCTTC. This gives the protein CASSLQTGEGYGYTF.

V is TRBV10-3 and J is TRBJ2-5, with unresolved D. Germline V lookup: CDR1 ENHRY, CDR2 SYGVKD. V was trimmed by 8 bases and J by 1 base, leaving 5 bases between them. The CDR3 is 11 residues long. CDR3 residues: CAILVQETQYF. The CDR3, as DNA: TGTGCCATCTTAGTCCAAGAGACCCAGTACTTC.

The chain links TRBV9 to TRBJ1-6, with 9 bases aligning to TRBD1. The CDR3 has 13 amino acids. With V trimmed by 4 bases and J by 15 bases, 8 bases remained unmatched. CDR1 is SGDLS, CDR2 YYNGEE, per germline. The DNA of the CDR3 is TGTGCCAGCAGCTCATTGGAGGGACAGGGCCTCCACTTT. Protein product: CASSSLEGQGLHF.

This rearrangement joins TRBV6-5 to TRBJ2-7; D unresolved. This CDR3 is built from 13 residues. V lost 5 bases and J lost 2, with 10 bases in between. CDR1 and CDR2 from the germline V gene are MNHEY and SVGAGI. The CDR3 sequence is CASSIRSTYEQYF. In DNA form, the CDR3 reads TGTGCCAGCAGTATCCGGTCAACCTACGAGCAGTACTTC.

This clone was observed once. The J gene is TRBJ2-1, the V gene TRBV29-1; a weak D match, TRBD1 (5 bases). The CDR3 extends over 12 amino acids. V shed 3 bases and J shed 8 bases, with 11 bases lying between them. The germline gives CDR1 SQVTM, CDR2 ANQGSEA. The CDR3 nucleotides are TGCAGCGTTGACCCCAGGGTCGATGAGCAGTTCTTC. Translating gives CSVDPRVDEQFF.

The rearrangement uses TRBV2 and TRBJ1-5; 7 bases match TRBD1. The CDR3 has 15 amino acids. Germline CDR1 reads SNHLY; CDR2 reads FYNNEI. V lost 6 bases and J lost 3; bases outside the gene matches: 8. CDR3 DNA: TGTGCCAGCAGGGCACAGGGGCTGTACAATCAGCCCCAGCATTTT. Its protein product is CASRAQGLYNQPQHF.

V is TRBV28 and J is TRBJ2-1, with TRBD2 matching 8 bases. The germline V gene encodes CDR1 MDHEN and CDR2 SYDVKM. The CDR3 has 15 residues. V was clipped by 4 bases and J by 7 bases; unmatched bases: 9. The CDR3 sequence is CASSSVREGLNEQFF. The CDR3 nucleotides read TGTGCCAGCAGTTCGGTTCGGGAGGGCTTGAATGAGCAGTTCTTC.

This sequence joins TRBV29-1 and TRBJ2-1; 8 nucleotides line up with TRBD1. The CDR3 has 13 residues. Germline assignment: CDR1 SQVTM and CDR2 ANQGSEA. Trimming cost V 7 bases and J 3 bases; bases outside gene matches: 5. This CDR3 is CSARGQGYNEQFF. Written as DNA, the CDR3 is TGCAGCGCCAGAGGACAGGGCTACAATGAGCAGTTCTTC.

The chain links TRBV4-2 to TRBJ2-3, with D possibly TRBD2 on 7 matching bases. Trimming took 0 bases from V and 6 from J, leaving 16 bases between them. The germline CDR1 and CDR2 sequences are LGHNA and YNFKEQ. The CDR3 has 16 residues. In nucleotides, the CDR3 is TGTGCCAGCAGCCAAGATCCCGGGGGGCCCCGCGATACGCAGTATTTT. Translation gives CASSQDPGGPRDTQYF.

V and J are TRBV7-3 and TRBJ1-1; 8 nucleotides match TRBD1. This CDR3 spans 14 amino acids. The trim removed 4 bases at V and 1 base at J, leaving 2 bases unmatched. Germline lookup yields CDR1 SGHTA and CDR2 FQGTGA. The CDR3 spells CASSSGQANTEAFF. CDR3 DNA: TGTGCCAGCAGCTCGGGACAGGCGAACACTGAAGCTTTCTTT.

The chain employs TRBV29-1 and TRBJ2-5, with TRBD2 matching over 7 bases. CDR3 length: 15 residues. V shed 4 bases and J 5 bases; nucleotides not matched to a gene: 13. Germline CDR1 SQVTM, CDR2 ANQGSEA. CDR3 DNA: TGCAGCGTTGGGCCATATGGACTAGGAGTGGAGACCCAGTACTTC. It yields the protein CSVGPYGLGVETQYF.

This clone was observed once. The V call is TRBV7-9, the J call TRBJ2-1; D not certain. This CDR3 has 14 amino acids. Germline assignment: CDR1 SEHNR and CDR2 FQNEAQ (reference sequence). V lost 1 base and J lost 7, with 11 bases in between. The CDR3 bases are TGTGCCAGCAGCTTAGAGAGACTCAGAAATGAGCAGTTCTTC. Its translation: CASSLERLRNEQFF.

The chain employs TRBV2 and TRBJ1-6, with 8 bases lining up with TRBD1. CDR1 SNHLY and CDR2 FYNNEI come from the germline V gene. The CDR3 runs 13 residues. The junction had 3 bases not matched to a gene; V was cut back by 7 bases and J by 7 bases. The CDR3 sequence: CASNGQGNSPLHF. The CDR3, as DNA: TGTGCCAGCAATGGACAGGGCAATTCACCCCTCCACTTT.

The J gene is TRBJ1-6, the V gene TRBV5-6, with 9 bases aligning to TRBD1. After removal of 5 bases from V and 7 bases from J, the junction contained 7 bases not matched to a gene. Germline V gene lookup returns CDR1 SGHDT and CDR2 YYEEEE. This CDR3 spans 15 amino acids. DNA for the CDR3: TGTGCCAGCAGGAACAGGGGGCCAATCAATTCACCCCTCCACTTT. Its translation is CASRNRGPINSPLHF.

This chain uses TRBV20-1 with TRBJ2-3, with D perhaps matching TRBD1 (5 bases). CDR3 length: 15 amino acids. Germline values: CDR1 DFQATT, CDR2 SNEGSKA (reference sequence). The ends were cut back, 3 bases at V and 3 bases at J, with 16 bases in the middle. The CDR3 region has the DNA TGCAGTGCTAGTCAGTGGAAACAGGTGACAGATACGCAGTATTTT. Translated, it gives CSASQWKQVTDTQYF.

This sequence joins TRBV28 and TRBJ2-7; 7 positions agree with TRBD2. The CDR3 spans 14 residues. CDR1 MDHEN and CDR2 SYDVKM come from the germline V gene. J lost 6 bases, V lost 6 bases, and 11 bases had no gene match. The CDR3 sequence is CASSRMTSFGEQYF. Here the CDR3 DNA reads TGTGCCAGCAGCCGCATGACTAGCTTCGGCGAGCAGTACTTC.

The gene calls are TRBV19 and TRBJ1-5; D remains ambiguous. The CDR3 is made up of 13 amino acids. Trimming removed 7 bases at V and 4 bases at J, with 11 bases between. CDR1 is LNHDA and CDR2 is SQIVND in the germline V gene (reference sequence). The CDR3 bases are TGTGCCAGTAATGGGCAGTCAAATCAGCCCCAGCATTTT. It is translated as CASNGQSNQPQHF.

The CDR3 DNA is TGTGCCAGCAGCTCCTCGGGGGAGGGTAACTACGAGCAGTACTTC. It translates to CASSSSGEGNYEQYF. V usage is TRBV5-4 and J usage is TRBJ2-7, with TRBD2 matching 7 bases. With 3 bases clipped from V and 3 bases from J, the junction kept 9 bases outside the gene matches. CDR3 length: 15 residues. CDR1 and CDR2 from the germline V gene are SGHNT and YYREEE (reference sequence).

The rearrangement links TRBV6-5 to TRBJ1-2; 8 bases line up with TRBD1. The CDR3 has 13 amino acids. Germline assignment: CDR1 MNHEY and CDR2 SVGAGI. Trimming took 5 bases from V and 4 from J; bases not matched to a gene: 3. The CDR3: CASSLDRGYGYTF. In DNA form, the CDR3 reads TGTGCCAGCAGTCTTGACAGGGGCTATGGCTACACCTTC.